These 6 T cell receptor beta chains originate from one sample sequenced in a study of identical twins. In TCRdb, the 5' RACE reads were re-called with MiXCR into one record per CDR3 protein. This table has about 160,000 distinct CDR3 sequences, approximately 3.5% appearing once. The sample consisted of memory T cells sorted from blood. The receptors stem from a man in his late teens or twenties in good health.

This clonotype appeared many times. The chain is built from TRBV29-1 and TRBJ2-5; a possible D gene is TRBD2 (5 bases). V was pared by 6 bases and J by 3 bases, with 14 bases between. The CDR3 is 13 residues long. Germline CDR1 SQVTM, CDR2 ANQGSEA. CDR3 DNA sequence: TGCAGCGTGGTTAGCGCGGCCGAAGAGACCCAGTACTTC. Protein: CSVVSAAEETQYF.

This clonotype was seen repeatedly, ten times or more. The V gene is TRBV7-9, the J gene TRBJ2-1; 8 bases map to TRBD1. The CDR3 sequence is 14 residues long. Germline V gene sequence: CDR1 SEHNR, CDR2 FQNEAQ (reference sequence). J was trimmed by 5 bases and V by 1 base; bases with no gene match: 1. This chain's CDR3 is CASSLGTGHNEQFF. CDR3 nucleotides: TGTGCCAGCAGCTTAGGGACAGGGCACAATGAGCAGTTCTTC.

This clonotype has ten or more counts. The chain links TRBV20-1 to TRBJ2-5, with TRBD1 matching 8 bases. V lost 1 base and J lost 3; bases outside the gene matches: 7. Germline CDR1 is DFQATT and CDR2 is SNEGSKA (reference sequence). The CDR3 contains 15 residues. CDR3 nucleotide sequence: TGCAGTGCTAGAGGGCCTGGACAGGGAAAAGAGACCCAGTACTTC. It yields the protein CSARGPGQGKETQYF.

The table lists this clonotype with many counts. J is TRBJ2-3 and V is TRBV6-2 or TRBV6-3; a possible D gene is TRBD1 (6 bases). With 5 bases removed from V and 3 bases from J, the gap between germline ends came to 15 bases. Per the germline V gene, CDR1 is MNHEY and CDR2 is SVGEGT. The CDR3 runs 15 residues. The CDR3 region is CASSPQGIRTDTQYF. DNA for the CDR3: TGTGCCAGCAGTCCGCAGGGGATAAGGACAGATACGCAGTATTTT.

The table lists this clonotype with many counts. The chain links TRBV14 to TRBJ1-2; D is undetermined. Deletions cut 2 bases from V and 3 bases from J, with 10 bases between. Germline CDR1 is SGHDN and CDR2 is FVKESK. The CDR3 is made up of 14 amino acids. The CDR3 protein is CASSQTPIDYGYTF. The CDR3 region has the DNA TGTGCCAGCAGCCAAACCCCGATCGACTATGGCTACACCTTC.

This clonotype was observed many times. This chain joins TRBV10-3 and TRBJ1-2, with TRBD1 matching 11 bases. This CDR3 is 16 amino acids long. Germline assignment: CDR1 ENHRY and CDR2 SYGVKD. V lost 4 bases to trimming and J lost 6 bases; unmatched junction nucleotides: 10. The CDR3 here is CAISAYPGQGGDGYTF. CDR3 bases: TGTGCCATCAGTGCCTACCCGGGACAGGGGGGAGATGGCTACACCTTC.